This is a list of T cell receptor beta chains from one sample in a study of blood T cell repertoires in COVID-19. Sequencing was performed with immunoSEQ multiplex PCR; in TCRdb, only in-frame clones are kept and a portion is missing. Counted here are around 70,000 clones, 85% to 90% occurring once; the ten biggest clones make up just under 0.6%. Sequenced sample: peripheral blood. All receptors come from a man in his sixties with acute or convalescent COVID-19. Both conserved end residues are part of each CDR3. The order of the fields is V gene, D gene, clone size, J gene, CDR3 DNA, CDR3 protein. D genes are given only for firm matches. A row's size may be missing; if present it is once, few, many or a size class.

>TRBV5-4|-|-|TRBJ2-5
TGTGCCAGCAGCCCCCGGGCCGGGACAACACAAGAGACCCAGTACTTC
CASSPRAGTTQETQYF
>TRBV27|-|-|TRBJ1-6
TGTGCCAGCAGTTTAGGGGCGTCCTATAATTCACCCCTCCACTTT
CASSLGASYNSPLHF
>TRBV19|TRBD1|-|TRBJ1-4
TGTGCCAGTAGTACGGGACAGCTAGCAACTAATGAAAAACTGTTTTTT
CASSTGQLATNEKLFF
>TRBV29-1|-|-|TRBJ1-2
TGCAGCGTTGTCGTGGGGGAGGGGGGCTATGGCTACACCTTC
CSVVVGEGGYGYTF
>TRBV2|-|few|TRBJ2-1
TGTGCCAGCAGTGAAAGAGGATCCGCCTACAATGAGCAGTTCTTC
CASSERGSAYNEQFF
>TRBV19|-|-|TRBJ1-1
TGTGCCAGTAGTATAGCGCAACTCGCTTTCTTT
CASSIAQLAFF
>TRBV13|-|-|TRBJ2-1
TGTGCCAGCAGCCCCCTCTACAATGAGCAGTTCTTC
CASSPLYNEQFF
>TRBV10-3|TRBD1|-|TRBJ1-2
TGTGCCATCAGTCTACAGGGGGACTATGGCTACACCTTC
CAISLQGDYGYTF
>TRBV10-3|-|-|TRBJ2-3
TGTGCCATCCCTCTCACAGGGATAGGACCAGCTAGCACAGATACGCAGTATTTT
CAIPLTGIGPASTDTQYF
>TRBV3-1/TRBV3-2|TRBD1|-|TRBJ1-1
TGTGCCAGCAGCCCGGTCGACAGGGGGAACACTGAAGCTTTCTTT
CASSPVDRGNTEAFF
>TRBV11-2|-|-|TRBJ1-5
TGTGCCAGCAGCTTAGATTCAGATCAGCCCCAGCATTTT
CASSLDSDQPQHF
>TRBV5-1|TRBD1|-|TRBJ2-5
TGCGCCAGCAGCTTGGAGGGACAGGGCCAAGAGACCCAGTACTTC
CASSLEGQGQETQYF
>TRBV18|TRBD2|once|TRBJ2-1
TGTGCCAGCTCACCACCCTCGGGACTAGCGGGAGTTTACAATGAGCAGTTCTTC
CASSPPSGLAGVYNEQFF
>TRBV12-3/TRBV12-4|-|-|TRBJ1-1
TGTGCCAGCAGTTTGAGGGAGAACACTGAAGCTTTCTTT
CASSLRENTEAFF
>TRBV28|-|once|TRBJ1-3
TGTGCCAGCAGTCTACAGGGATTTACGGGAAACACCATATATTTT
CASSLQGFTGNTIYF
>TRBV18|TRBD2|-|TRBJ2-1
TGTGCCAGCTCACCGGCGGGACTAGCGGGAGGGAGTGAGCAGTTCTTC
CASSPAGLAGGSEQFF
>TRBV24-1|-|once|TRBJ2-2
TGTGCCACCAGTGATCGGAACAGACCATCGAACACCGGGGAGCTGTTTTTT
CATSDRNRPSNTGELFF
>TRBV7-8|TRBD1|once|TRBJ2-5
TGTGCCAGCAGCTTTGGGACAGGGAAACAAGAGACCCAGTACTTC
CASSFGTGKQETQYF
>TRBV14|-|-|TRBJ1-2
TGTGCCAGCAGCTTCGACAGACTCTATGGCTACACCTTC
CASSFDRLYGYTF
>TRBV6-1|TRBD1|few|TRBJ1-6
TGTGCCAGCAGTGAAGTCTCCGGGACAGGGGGCTACAATTCACCCCTCCACTTT
CASSEVSGTGGYNSPLHF
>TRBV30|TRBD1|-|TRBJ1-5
TGTGCCTGGAGTTTCGGCGGGACAGGGAGATGGAATCAGCCCCAGCATTTT
CAWSFGGTGRWNQPQHF
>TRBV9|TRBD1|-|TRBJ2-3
TGTGCCAGCAGCTCCTGGACAGGGAACGCAGATACGCAGTATTTT
CASSSWTGNADTQYF
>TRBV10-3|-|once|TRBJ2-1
TGTGCCATCAGTGAGATTAGGGGGTCCTACAATGAGCAGTTCTTC
CAISEIRGSYNEQFF
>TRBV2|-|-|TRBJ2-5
TGTGCCAGCAGTGAATCATGGGGGGTTCGGGAGACCCAGTACTTC
CASSESWGVRETQYF
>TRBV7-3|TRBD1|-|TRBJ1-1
TGTGCCAGCAGCCCAACAGGGGGCGGGACTGAAGCTTTCTTT
CASSPTGGGTEAFF
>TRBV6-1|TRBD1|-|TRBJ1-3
TGTGCCAGCAGTGATGAGGGCAGGGGGCTTGGAAACACCATATATTTT
CASSDEGRGLGNTIYF
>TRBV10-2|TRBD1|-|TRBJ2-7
TGCGCCAGCAGACCAAACCCAGGAACCGGGACAGGGTTACGCGAGCAGTACTTC
CASRPNPGTGTGLREQYF
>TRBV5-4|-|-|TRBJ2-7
TGTGCCAGCAGCTTGAATCGAGGAGTCAGCGGCGAGCAGTACTTC
CASSLNRGVSGEQYF
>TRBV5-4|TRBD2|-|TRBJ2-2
TGTGCCAGCAGCTTCGGGACTAGCGGGAGGGTCGGGGAGCTGTTTTTT
CASSFGTSGRVGELFF
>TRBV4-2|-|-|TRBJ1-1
TGTGCCAGCAGCCAGGGCACTTTGAACACTGAAGCTTTCTTT
CASSQGTLNTEAFF
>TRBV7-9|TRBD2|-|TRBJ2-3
TGTGCCAGCAGCTTAGCGCTAGCGGGGGCCCCGATGGGGGATACGCAGTATTTT
CASSLALAGAPMGDTQYF
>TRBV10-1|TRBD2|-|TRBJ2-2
TGCGCCAGCAGTCCGGCGGGAGGGAACACCGGGGAGCTGTTTTTT
CASSPAGGNTGELFF
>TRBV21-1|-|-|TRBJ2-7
TGTGCCAGCAGCAAAGACCAGGGGTTCTACGAGCAGTACTTC
CASSKDQGFYEQYF
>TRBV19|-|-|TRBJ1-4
TGTGCCAGTAACGGAGGGGCAACTAATGAAAAACTGTTTTTT
CASNGGATNEKLFF
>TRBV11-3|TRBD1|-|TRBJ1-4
TGTGCCAGCAGCCCCGGCGCCGGGACAGGGGGCGAAAAACTGTTTTTT
CASSPGAGTGGEKLFF
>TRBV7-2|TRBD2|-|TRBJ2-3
TGTGCCAGCAGCTCCGTAATGGGACTAGCGGGAGGAGCTACGCAGTATTTT
CASSSVMGLAGGATQYF
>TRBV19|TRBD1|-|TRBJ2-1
TGTGCCAGTAGTTCTCGGGGACAGGGCCTTAATTACAATGAGCAGTTCTTC
CASSSRGQGLNYNEQFF
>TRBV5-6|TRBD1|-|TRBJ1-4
TGTGCCAGCAGCTTGCTACAGGGGGAGGAAAAACTGTTTTTT
CASSLLQGEEKLFF
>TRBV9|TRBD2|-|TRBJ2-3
TGTGCCAGCAGCGTAGGAATAGCGGGGGGAGGCACAGATACGCAGTATTTT
CASSVGIAGGGTDTQYF
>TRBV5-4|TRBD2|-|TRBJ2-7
TGTGCCAGCAGCTTGGGACTAGCGGGGGGGCCCTACGAGCAGTACTTC
CASSLGLAGGPYEQYF
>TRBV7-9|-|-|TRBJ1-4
TGTGCCAGCAGCTTCGGCGACATGATGAATGAAAAACTGTTTTTT
CASSFGDMMNEKLFF
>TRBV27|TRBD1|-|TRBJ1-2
TGTGCCTGCCGGGGGACAGGGTTAAATGGCTACACCTTC
CACRGTGLNGYTF
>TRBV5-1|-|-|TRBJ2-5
TGCGCCAGCAGCTTGCGGCCTAGCTCAGAGACCCAGTACTTC
CASSLRPSSETQYF
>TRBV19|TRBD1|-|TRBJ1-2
TGTGCCAGTAGTATCGTGGGACAGAACTATGGCTACACCTTC
CASSIVGQNYGYTF
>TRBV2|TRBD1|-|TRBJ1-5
TGTGCCAGCAAACAGGACAGGGGTTTTCAGCCCCAGCATTTT
CASKQDRGFQPQHF
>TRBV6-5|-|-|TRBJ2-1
TGTGCCAGTAGGGGCTCCTACAATGAGCAGTTCTTC
CASRGSYNEQFF
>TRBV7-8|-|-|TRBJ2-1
TGTGCCAGCAGCTTCACCCGACTAGGGGCCCAGTTCTTC
CASSFTRLGAQFF
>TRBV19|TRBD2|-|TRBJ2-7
TGTGCCAGCCAAAGTGGGACTACACAAGCCGAGCAGTACTTC
CASQSGTTQAEQYF
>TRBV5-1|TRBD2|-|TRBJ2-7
TGCGCCAGCAGCTTGGGGGCTAGCGGGAGACTGGGGTACGAGCAGTACTTC
CASSLGASGRLGYEQYF
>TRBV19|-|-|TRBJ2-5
TGTGCCAGTAGTATCGTGAGTACAGAGACCCAGTACTTC
CASSIVSTETQYF
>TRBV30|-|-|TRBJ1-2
TGTGCCTGGAACTCGCAGGGGAACTATGGCTACACCTTC
CAWNSQGNYGYTF
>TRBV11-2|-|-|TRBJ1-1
TGTGCCAGCAGCTCCCCCCGTAGGGGGACTGAAGCTTTCTTT
CASSSPRRGTEAFF
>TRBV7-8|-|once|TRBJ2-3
TGTGCCAGCAGATTAGGACTACTCACAGATACGCAGTATTTT
CASRLGLLTDTQYF
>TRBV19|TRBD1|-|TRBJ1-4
TGTGCCAGTAGTATGGGCAGGGGGGCAACTAATGAAAAACTGTTTTTT
CASSMGRGATNEKLFF
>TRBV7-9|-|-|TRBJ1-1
TGTGCCAGCAGCTTATCGGGGTCCTACACTGAAGCTTTCTTT
CASSLSGSYTEAFF
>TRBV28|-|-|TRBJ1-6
TGTGCCAGCAGTTTGCCCCCTAGGGGTTCACCCCTCCACTTT
CASSLPPRGSPLHF
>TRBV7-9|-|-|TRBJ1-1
TGTGCCAGCAGCTTGGCGGGAACGAACACTGAAGCTTTCTTT
CASSLAGTNTEAFF
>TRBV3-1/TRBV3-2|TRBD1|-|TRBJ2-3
TGTGCCAGCAGCCACCCCGGACAGGGCCCTCGTGGTACGCAGTATTTT
CASSHPGQGPRGTQYF
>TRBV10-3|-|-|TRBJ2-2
TGTGCCACCCGACAGGAAAACACCGGGGAGCTGTTTTTT
CATRQENTGELFF
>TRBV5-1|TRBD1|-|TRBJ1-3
TGCGCCAGCAGCTTTGGACAGGGGAACACCATATATTTT
CASSFGQGNTIYF